This TCR beta chain stems from a study of shared clonotypes between healthy human individuals. Study details: CD4 naive cells filled three plates per donor, CD4 memory three, CD8 naive two and CD8 memory one.

The study separated CD4+ cells into CD45RA+ naive and CD45RA-negative memory subsets. Sequenced by immunoSEQ multiplex PCR; TCRdb stores in-frame clones only, minus some. Among 2 million to 2.5 million clones listed, 80% to 95% were seen once. V was clipped by 4 bases and J by 2 bases; unmatched bases: 10. Germline CDR1 reads MNHEY; CDR2 reads SMNVEV (reference sequence). The CDR3 loop spans 17 amino acids. V usage is TRBV27 and J usage is TRBJ2-7, with TRBD2 matching over 11 bases. Sequencing was done on a sample of naive CD4+ T cells from PBMCs. Sample subset: CD45RA+ positively selected. This clonotype was sampled from a man younger than 35 in good health. Some clones in this sample may be carry-over from other donors' samples. DNA for the CDR3: TGTGCCAGCAGTTCGTTCTCTAGACTAGCGGGGACCTACGAGCAGTACTTC. Amino acids: CASSSFSRLAGTYEQYF.